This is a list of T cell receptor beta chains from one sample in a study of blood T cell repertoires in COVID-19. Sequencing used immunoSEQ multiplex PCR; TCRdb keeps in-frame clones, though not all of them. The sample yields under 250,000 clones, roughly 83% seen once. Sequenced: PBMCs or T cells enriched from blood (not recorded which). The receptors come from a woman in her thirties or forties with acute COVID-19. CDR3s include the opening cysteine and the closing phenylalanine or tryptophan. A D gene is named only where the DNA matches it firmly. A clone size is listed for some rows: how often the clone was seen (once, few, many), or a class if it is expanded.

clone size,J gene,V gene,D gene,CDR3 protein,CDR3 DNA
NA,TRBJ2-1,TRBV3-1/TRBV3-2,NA,CASSQEWGDSNNEQFF,TGTGCCAGCAGCCAAGAGTGGGGGGACAGTAACAATGAGCAGTTCTTC
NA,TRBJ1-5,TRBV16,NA,CASSQSGGLGHDSNQPQHF,TGTGCCAGCAGCCAATCGGGGGGGTTAGGACACGATAGCAATCAGCCCCAGCATTTT
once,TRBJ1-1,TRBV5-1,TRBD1,CASSSTIQGSTEAFF,TGCGCCAGCAGCTCCACAATACAGGGGAGTACTGAAGCTTTCTTT
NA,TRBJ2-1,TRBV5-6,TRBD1,CASSFSGTVNEQFF,TGTGCCAGCAGCTTCTCCGGGACAGTCAATGAGCAGTTCTTC
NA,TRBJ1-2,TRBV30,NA,CAWSYFQRLYGYTF,TGTGCCTGGAGTTACTTTCAACGACTCTATGGCTACACCTTC
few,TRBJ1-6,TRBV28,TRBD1,CASSLQPGQGVPGGSPLHF,TGTGCCAGCAGTCTTCAACCGGGACAGGGGGTGCCTGGGGGGTCACCCCTCCACTTT
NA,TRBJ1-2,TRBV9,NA,CASSAGELHGYTF,TGTGCCAGCAGCGCGGGGGAACTTCATGGCTACACCTTC
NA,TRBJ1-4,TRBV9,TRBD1,CASSVVRDRANEKLFF,TGTGCCAGCAGCGTAGTCCGGGACAGGGCGAATGAAAAACTGTTTTTT
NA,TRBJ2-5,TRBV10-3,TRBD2,CAISVGTNRDETQYF,TGTGCCATCAGTGTAGGGACTAATCGTGATGAGACCCAGTACTTC
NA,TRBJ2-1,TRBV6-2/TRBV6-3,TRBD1,CASTPNRGRYNEQFF,TGTGCCAGCACCCCAAACAGGGGTCGATACAATGAGCAGTTCTTC
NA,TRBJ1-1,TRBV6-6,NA,CASSTPGRTHTEAFF,TGTGCCAGCAGTACCCCGGGCAGGACTCACACTGAAGCTTTCTTT
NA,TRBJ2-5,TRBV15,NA,CATSRTPTGLQETQYF,TGTGCCACCAGCAGGACCCCGACAGGTCTGCAAGAGACCCAGTACTTC
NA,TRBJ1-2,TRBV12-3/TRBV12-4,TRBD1,CASSPMDRGGYTF,TGTGCCAGCAGTCCGATGGACAGGGGTGGCTACACCTTC
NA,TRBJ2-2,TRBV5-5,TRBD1,CASSSGQGFAGELFF,TGTGCCAGCAGTTCGGGACAGGGGTTCGCCGGGGAGCTGTTTTTT
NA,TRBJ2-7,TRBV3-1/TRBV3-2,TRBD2,CASSQPGLAVHEQYF,TGTGCCAGCAGCCAGCCGGGACTAGCGGTACACGAGCAGTACTTC
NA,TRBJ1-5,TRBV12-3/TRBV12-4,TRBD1,CASNRGKDQPQHF,TGTGCCAGCAACAGGGGCAAAGATCAGCCCCAGCATTTT
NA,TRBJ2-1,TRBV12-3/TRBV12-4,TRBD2,CASSRLAPNEQFF,TGTGCCAGCAGCCGACTAGCGCCCAATGAGCAGTTCTTC
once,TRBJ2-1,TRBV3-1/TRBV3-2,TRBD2,CASSPSGGAYNEQFF,TGTGCCAGCAGCCCTAGCGGGGGGGCTTACAATGAGCAGTTCTTC
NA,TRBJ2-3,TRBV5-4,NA,CASSRSGVGQHTDTQYF,TGTGCCAGCAGTAGGAGCGGAGTTGGTCAACACACAGATACGCAGTATTTT
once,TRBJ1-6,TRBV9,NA,CASSDGGEGNSPLHF,TGTGCCAGCAGCGACGGGGGAGAAGGTAATTCACCCCTCCACTTT
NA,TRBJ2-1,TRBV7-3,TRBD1,CASSGQGAWEQFF,TGTGCCAGTTCGGGACAGGGGGCATGGGAGCAGTTCTTC
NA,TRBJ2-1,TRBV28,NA,CASRLLHNEQFF,TGTGCCAGCAGGCTATTACACAATGAGCAGTTCTTC
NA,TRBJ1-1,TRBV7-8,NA,CASSLVGGVNTEAFF,TGTGCCAGCAGCTTAGTCGGGGGGGTGAACACTGAAGCTTTCTTT
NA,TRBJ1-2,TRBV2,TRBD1,CASSAGTGDYGYTF,TGTGCCAGCAGTGCCGGGACAGGGGACTATGGCTACACCTTC
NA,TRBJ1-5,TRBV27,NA,CASSLSRGPNQPQHF,TGTGCCAGCAGTTTATCCAGGGGCCCCAATCAGCCCCAGCATTTT